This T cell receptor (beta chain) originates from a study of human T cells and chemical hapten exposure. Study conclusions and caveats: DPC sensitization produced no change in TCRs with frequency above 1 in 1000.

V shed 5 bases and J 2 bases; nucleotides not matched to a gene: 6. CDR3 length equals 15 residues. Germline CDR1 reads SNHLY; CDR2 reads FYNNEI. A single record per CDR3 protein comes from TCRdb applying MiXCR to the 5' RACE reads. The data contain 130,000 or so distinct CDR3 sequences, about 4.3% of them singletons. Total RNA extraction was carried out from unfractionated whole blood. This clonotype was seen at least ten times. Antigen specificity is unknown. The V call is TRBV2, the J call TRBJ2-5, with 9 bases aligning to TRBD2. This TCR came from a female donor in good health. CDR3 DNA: TGTGCCAGCAGTCTAAATAGCGGGGGACAAGAGACCCAGTACTTC. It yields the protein CASSLNSGGQETQYF. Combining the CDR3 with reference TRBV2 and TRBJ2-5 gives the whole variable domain EPEVTQTPSHQVTQMGQEVILRCVPISNHLYFYWYRQILGQKVEFLVSFYNNEISEKSEIFDDQFSVERPDGSNFTLKIRSTKLEDSAMYFCASSLNSGGQETQYFGPGTRLLVL.